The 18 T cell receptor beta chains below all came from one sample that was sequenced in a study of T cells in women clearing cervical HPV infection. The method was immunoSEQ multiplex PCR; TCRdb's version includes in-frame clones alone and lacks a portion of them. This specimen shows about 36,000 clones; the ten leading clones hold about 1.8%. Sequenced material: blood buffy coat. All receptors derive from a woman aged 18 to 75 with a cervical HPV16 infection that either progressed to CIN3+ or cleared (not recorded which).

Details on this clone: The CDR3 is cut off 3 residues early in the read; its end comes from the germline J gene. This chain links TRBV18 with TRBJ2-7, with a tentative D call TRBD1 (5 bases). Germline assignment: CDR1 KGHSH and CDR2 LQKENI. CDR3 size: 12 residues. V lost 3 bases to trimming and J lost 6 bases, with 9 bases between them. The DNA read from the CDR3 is TGTGCCAGCTCACCCTCGACAGCCGAG. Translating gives CASSPSTAE. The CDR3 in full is CASSPSTAEQYF.

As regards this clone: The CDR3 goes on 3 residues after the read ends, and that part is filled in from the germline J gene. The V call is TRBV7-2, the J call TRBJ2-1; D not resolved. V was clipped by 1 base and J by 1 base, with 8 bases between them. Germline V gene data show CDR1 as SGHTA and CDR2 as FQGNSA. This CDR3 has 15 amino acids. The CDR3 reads CASSLGASSYNEQFF. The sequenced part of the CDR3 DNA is TGTGCCAGCAGCTTAGGGGCCAGTTCCTACAATGAG.

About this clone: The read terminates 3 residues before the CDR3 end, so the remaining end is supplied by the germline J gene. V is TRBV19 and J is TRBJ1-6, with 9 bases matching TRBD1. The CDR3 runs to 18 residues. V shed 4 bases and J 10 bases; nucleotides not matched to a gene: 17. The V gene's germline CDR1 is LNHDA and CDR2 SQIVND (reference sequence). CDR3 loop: CASSSSLGGTGRGSPLHF. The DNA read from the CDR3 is TGTGCCAGTAGTAGCAGTCTGGGCGGGACAGGGAGAGGATCACCC. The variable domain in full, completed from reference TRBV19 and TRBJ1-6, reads DGGITQSPKYLFRKEGQNVTLSCEQNLNHDAMYWYRQDPGQGLRLIYYSQIVNDFQKGDIAEGYSVSREKKESFPLTVTSAQKNPTAFYLCASSSSLGGTGRGSPLHFGNGTRLTVT.

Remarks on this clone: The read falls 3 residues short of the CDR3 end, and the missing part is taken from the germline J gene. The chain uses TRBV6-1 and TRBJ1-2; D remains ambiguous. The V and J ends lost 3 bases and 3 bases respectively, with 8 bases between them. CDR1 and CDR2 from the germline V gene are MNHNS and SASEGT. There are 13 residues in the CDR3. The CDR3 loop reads CASSDQEYYGYTF. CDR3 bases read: TGTGCCAGCAGTGATCAGGAATACTATGGC.

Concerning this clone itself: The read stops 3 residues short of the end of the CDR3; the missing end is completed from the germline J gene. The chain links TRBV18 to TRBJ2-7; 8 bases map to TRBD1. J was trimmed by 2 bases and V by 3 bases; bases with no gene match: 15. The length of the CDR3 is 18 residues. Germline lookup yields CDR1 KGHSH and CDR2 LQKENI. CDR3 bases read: TGTGCCAGCTCACCTTGGGACAGGACCCACACCACCGCCTACGAG. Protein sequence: CASSPWDRTHTTAYE. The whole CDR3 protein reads CASSPWDRTHTTAYEQYF.

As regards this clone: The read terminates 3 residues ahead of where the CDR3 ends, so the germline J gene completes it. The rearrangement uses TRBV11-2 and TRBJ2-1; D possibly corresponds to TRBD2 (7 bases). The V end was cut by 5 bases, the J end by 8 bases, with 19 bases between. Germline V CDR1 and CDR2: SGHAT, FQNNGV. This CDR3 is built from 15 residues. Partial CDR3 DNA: TGTGCCAGCAGCCCCCCTCCGGGGGGCTTGGATGAG. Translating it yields CASSPPPGGLDE. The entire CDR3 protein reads CASSPPPGGLDEQFF.

The sequenced part of the CDR3 DNA is TGCGCCAGCAGCCAAGAACTAGTGACAGGGACCACCGGGGAG. Its protein product is CASSQELVTGTTGE. The full-length CDR3 reads as CASSQELVTGTTGELFF. The V and J genes are TRBV4-1 and TRBJ2-2, with 7 bases matching TRBD1. The read terminates 3 residues before the CDR3 end, so the remaining end is supplied by the germline J gene. Unmatched junction bases numbered 8, after V lost 0 bases and J lost 4 bases. This CDR3 comprises 17 residues. Germline V gene sequence: CDR1 MGHRA, CDR2 YSYEKL.

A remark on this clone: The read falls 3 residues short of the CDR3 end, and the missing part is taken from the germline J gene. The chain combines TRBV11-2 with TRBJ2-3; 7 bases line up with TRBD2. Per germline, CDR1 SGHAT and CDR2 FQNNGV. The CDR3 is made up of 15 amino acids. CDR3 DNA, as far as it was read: TGTGCCAGCAGCTTAGTCGGGGGTGGGGGGGAGACG. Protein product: CASSLVGGGGET. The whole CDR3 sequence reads CASSLVGGGGETQYF.

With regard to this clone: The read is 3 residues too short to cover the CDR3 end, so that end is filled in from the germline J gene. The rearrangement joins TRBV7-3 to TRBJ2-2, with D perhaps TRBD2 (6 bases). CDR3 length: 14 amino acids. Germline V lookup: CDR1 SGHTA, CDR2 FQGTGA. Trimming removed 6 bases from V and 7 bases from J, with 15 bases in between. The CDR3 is CASSPMDYGGELFF. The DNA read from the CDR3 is TGTGCCAGCAGTCCCATGGACTATGGCGGGGAG.

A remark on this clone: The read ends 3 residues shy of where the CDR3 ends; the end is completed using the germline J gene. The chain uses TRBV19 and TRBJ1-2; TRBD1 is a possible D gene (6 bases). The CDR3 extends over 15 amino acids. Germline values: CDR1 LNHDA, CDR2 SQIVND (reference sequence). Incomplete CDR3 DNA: TGTGCCAGTAGTATTGGGGGCAGGAGCTCCTACGAC. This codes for CASSIGGRSSYD. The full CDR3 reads CASSIGGRSSYDYTF.

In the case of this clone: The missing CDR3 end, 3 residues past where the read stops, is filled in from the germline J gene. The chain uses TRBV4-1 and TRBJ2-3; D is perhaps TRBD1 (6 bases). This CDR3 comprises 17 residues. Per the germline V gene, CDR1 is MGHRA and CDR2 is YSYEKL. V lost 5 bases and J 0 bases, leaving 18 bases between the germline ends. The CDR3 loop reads CASSKGRGQSSTDTQYF. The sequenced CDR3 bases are TGCGCCAGCAGCAAGGGCCGAGGACAGTCTAGCACAGATACG.

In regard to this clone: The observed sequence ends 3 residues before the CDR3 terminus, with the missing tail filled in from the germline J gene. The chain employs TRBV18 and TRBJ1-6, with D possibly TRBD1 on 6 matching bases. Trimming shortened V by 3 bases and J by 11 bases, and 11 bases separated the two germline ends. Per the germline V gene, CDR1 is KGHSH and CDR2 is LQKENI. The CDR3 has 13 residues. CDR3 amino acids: CASSPGRGPPLHF. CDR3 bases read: TGTGCCAGCTCACCGGGCAGGGGACCACCC.

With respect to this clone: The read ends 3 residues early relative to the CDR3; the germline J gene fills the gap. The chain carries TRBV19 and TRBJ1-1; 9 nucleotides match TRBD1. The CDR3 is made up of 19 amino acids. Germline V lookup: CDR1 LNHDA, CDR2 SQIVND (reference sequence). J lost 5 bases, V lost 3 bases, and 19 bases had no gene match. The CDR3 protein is CASSMKTGGWPNGRTEAFF. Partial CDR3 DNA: TGTGCCAGTAGTATGAAAACAGGGGGCTGGCCCAATGGGAGAACTGAA.

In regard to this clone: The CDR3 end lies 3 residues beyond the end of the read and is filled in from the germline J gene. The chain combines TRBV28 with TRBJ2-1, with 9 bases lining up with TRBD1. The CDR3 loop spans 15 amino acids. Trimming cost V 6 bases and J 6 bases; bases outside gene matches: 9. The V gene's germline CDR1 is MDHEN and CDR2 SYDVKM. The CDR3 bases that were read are TGTGCCAGCAGCCGAGGGACAGGGAATATCAATGAG. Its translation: CASSRGTGNINE. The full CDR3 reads CASSRGTGNINEQFF.

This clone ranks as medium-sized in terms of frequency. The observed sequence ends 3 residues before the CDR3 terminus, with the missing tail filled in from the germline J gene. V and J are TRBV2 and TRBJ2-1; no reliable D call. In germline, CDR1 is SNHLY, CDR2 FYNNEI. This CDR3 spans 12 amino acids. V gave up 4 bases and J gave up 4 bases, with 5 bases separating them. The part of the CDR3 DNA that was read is TGTGCCAGCAGTGGGCTGTACAATGAG. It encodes CASSGLYNE. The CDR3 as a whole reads CASSGLYNEQFF.

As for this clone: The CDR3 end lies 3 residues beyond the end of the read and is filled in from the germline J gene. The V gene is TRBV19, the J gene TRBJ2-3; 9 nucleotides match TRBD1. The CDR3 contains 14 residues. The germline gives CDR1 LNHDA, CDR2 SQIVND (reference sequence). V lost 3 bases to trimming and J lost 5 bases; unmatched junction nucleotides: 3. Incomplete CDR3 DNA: TGTGCCAGTAGTATGGGGACAGGGAGAGATACG. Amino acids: CASSMGTGRDT. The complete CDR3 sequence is CASSMGTGRDTQYF.

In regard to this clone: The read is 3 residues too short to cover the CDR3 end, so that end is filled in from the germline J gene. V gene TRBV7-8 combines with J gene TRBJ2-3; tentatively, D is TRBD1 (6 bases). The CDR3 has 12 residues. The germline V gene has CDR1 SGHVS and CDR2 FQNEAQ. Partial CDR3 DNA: TGTGCCAGCAGATCCCGTCAGGGGACG. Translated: CASRSRQGT. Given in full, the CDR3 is CASRSRQGTQYF.

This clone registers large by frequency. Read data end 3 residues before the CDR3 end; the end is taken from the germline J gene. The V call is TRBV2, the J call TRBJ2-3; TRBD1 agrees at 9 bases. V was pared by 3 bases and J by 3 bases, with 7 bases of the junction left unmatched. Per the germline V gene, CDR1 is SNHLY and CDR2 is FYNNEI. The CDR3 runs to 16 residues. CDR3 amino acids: CASSETGTGLTDTQYF. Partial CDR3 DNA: TGTGCCAGCAGTGAGACCGGGACAGGGTTAACAGATACG. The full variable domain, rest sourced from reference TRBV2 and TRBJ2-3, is EPEVTQTPSHQVTQMGQEVILRCVPISNHLYFYWYRQILGQKVEFLVSFYNNEISEKSEIFDDQFSVERPDGSNFTLKIRSTKLEDSAMYFCASSETGTGLTDTQYFGPGTRLTVL.